This T cell receptor beta chain was sequenced in a study of radiotherapy plus CTLA-4 blockade in lung cancer. For the study at large: Disease control was present in roughly 29% of patients, and objective responses in roughly 17%.

CTLA-4 blockade with ipilimumab, together with focal radiation, was given to patients with chemo-refractory metastatic non-small-cell lung cancer. The germline CDR1 and CDR2 sequences are MDHEN and SYDVKM. The CDR3 is made up of 12 amino acids. Trimming took 3 bases from V and 6 from J, leaving 5 bases between them. Regarding the study as a whole: Among reported predictors of response, early blood T cell clone dynamics with interferon-beta performed best. Among blood TCR repertoires after radiotherapy plus ipilimumab, tumor-derived clones expanded.

With regard to this clone: What it recognizes is unknown.

Data came from immunoSEQ multiplex PCR; TCRdb stores just in-frame clones and leaves some out. The sample has over 85,000 clones; 65% to 85% are singletons. This clonotype originated in a human donor with non-small cell lung cancer who had a partial response to radiotherapy plus ipilimumab. Some clones in this sample may be carry-over from other donors' samples. This material consisted of peripheral blood, taken from a patient treated with radiotherapy plus ipilimumab. V usage is TRBV28 and J usage is TRBJ1-4; D is ambiguous. CDR3 amino acids: CASSFRDEKLFF. DNA of the CDR3: TGTGCCAGCAGTTTTCGGGATGAAAAACTGTTTTTT.